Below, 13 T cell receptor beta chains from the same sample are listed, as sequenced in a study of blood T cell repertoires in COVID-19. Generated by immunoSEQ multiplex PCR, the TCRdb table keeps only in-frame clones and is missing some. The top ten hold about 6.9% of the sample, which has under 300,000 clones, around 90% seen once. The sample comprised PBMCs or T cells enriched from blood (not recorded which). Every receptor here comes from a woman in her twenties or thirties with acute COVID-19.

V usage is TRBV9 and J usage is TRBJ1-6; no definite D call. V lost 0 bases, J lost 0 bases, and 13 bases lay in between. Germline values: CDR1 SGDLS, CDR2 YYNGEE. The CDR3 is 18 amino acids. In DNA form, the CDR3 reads TGTGCCAGCAGCGTAGATGGTGGCTGGAGCTCCTATAATTCACCCCTCCACTTT. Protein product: CASSVDGGWSSYNSPLHF.

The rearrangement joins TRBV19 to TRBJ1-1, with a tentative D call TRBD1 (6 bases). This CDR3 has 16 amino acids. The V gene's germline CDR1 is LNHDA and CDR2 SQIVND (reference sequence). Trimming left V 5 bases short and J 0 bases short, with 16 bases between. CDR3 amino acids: CASSHGGGGLNTEAFF. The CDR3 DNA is TGTGCCAGTAGTCACGGGGGCGGGGGACTGAACACTGAAGCTTTCTTT.

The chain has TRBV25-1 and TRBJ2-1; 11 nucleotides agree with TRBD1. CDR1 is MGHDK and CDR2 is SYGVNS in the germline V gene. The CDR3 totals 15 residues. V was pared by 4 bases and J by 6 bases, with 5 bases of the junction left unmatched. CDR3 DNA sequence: TGTGCCAGCAGTGTACGGGGACAGGGGGGCAATGAGCAGTTCTTC. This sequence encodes CASSVRGQGGNEQFF.

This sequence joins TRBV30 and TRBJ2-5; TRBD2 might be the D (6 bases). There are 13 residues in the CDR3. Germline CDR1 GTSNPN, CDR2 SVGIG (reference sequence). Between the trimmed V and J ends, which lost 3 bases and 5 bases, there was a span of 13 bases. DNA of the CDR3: TGTGCCTGGAGATTGGGAGGAGGGGAGACCCAGTACTTC. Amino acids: CAWRLGGGETQYF.

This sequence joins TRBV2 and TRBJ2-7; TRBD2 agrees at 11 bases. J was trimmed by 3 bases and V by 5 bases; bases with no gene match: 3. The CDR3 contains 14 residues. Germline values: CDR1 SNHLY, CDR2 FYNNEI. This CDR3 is CASSPGLAVYEQYF. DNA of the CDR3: TGTGCCAGCAGTCCGGGACTAGCGGTCTACGAGCAGTACTTC.

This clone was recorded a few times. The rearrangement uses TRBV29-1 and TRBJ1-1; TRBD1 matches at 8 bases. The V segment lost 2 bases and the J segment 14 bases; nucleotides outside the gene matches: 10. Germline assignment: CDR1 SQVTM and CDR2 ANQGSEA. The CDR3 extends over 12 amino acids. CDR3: CSVEKQQGVIFF. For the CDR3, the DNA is TGCAGCGTTGAAAAGCAACAGGGGGTTATCTTCTTT.

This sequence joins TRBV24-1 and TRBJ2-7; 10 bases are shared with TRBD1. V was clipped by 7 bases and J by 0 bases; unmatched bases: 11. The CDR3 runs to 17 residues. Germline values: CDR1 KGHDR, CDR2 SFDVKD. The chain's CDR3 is CATSGFDRDRGSYEQYF. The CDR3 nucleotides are TGTGCCACCAGCGGGTTTGACCGGGACAGGGGCTCCTACGAGCAGTACTTC.

The CDR3 region is CASRLGVTGVEQYF. CDR3 nucleotides: TGTGCCAGCAGGCTGGGGGTCACAGGGGTCGAGCAGTACTTC. V and J are TRBV2 and TRBJ2-7; 7 bases are a match to TRBD1. Trimming took 6 bases from V and 6 from J; bases not matched to a gene: 11. The CDR3 is 14 amino acids. Per germline, CDR1 SNHLY and CDR2 FYNNEI.

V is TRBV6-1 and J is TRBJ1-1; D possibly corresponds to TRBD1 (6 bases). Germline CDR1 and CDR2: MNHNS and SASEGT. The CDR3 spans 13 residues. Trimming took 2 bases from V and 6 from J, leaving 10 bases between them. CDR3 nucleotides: TGTGCCAGCAGTGAAAGAGGGGGAGCTGAAGCTTTCTTT. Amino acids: CASSERGGAEAFF.

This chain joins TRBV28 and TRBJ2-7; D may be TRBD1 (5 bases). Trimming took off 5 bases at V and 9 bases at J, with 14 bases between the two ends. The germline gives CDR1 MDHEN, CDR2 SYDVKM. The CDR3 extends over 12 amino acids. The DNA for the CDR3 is TGTGCCAGCAGTCCAAATTCTGGGGCGCAGTACTTC. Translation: CASSPNSGAQYF.

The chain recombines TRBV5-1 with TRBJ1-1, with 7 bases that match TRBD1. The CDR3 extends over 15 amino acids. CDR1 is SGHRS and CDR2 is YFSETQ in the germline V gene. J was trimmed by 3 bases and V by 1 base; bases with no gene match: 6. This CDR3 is CASSLWQGVYTEAFF. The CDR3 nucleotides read TGCGCCAGCAGCTTGTGGCAGGGGGTCTACACTGAAGCTTTCTTT. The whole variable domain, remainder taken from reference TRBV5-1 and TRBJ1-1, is KAGVTQTPRYLIKTRGQQVTLSCSPISGHRSVSWYQQTPGQGLQFLFEYFSETQRNKGNFPGRFSGRQFSNSRSEMNVSTLELGDSALYLCASSLWQGVYTEAFFGQGTRLTVV.

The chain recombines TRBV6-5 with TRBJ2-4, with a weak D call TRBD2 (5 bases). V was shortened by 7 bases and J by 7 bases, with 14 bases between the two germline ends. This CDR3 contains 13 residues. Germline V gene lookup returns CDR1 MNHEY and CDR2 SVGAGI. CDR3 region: CASTEGSGNIQYF. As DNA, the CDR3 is TGTGCCAGCACAGAGGGCTCGGGGAACATTCAGTACTTC.

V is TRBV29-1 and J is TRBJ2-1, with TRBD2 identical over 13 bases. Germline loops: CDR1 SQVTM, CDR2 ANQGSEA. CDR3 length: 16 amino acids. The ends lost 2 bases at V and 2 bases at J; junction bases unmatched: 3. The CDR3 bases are TGCAGCGTTGAAAGTGGGACTAGCGGGACCTACAATGAGCAGTTCTTC. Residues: CSVESGTSGTYNEQFF.